A selection of T cell receptor beta chains follows, all from one sample in a study of cytomegalovirus exposure and HLA in healthy donors. Here immunoSEQ multiplex PCR was the method, and the copy in TCRdb shows in-frame clones only, minus some. Of 100,000 to 150,000 clones in the sample, roughly 95% are singletons; the top ten hold around 1.7%. The sample consisted of PBMCs. These receptors came from a man aged 18 to 35 in good health and CMV-seronegative. The CDR3 runs from the conserved cysteine through the conserved F or W. Clone size is stated in some rows and not others, as once, few, many or a class when expanded.

v_gene	abundance	j_gene	CDR3aa
TRBV7-2	-	TRBJ2-5	CASSLGGGSETQYF
TRBV27	-	TRBJ2-2	CASIRGNPGTGELFF
TRBV19	once	TRBJ2-3	CASNKQGATDTQYF
TRBV21-1	-	TRBJ2-7	CASSKSEQGGYEQYF
TRBV19	-	TRBJ1-1	CASSKTGSGTEAFF
TRBV19	once	TRBJ1-1	CASSRTGYPNTEAFF
TRBV7-8	-	TRBJ2-7	CASSFLYEDEQYF
TRBV7-2	once	TRBJ1-1	CASSWGQVNTEAFF
TRBV10-3	-	TRBJ1-1	CAISESSGNTEAFF
TRBV9	-	TRBJ2-7	CASRPLDRGFCEQYF
TRBV18	-	TRBJ2-3	CASSPQLAGAASTDTQYF
TRBV7-9	-	TRBJ2-5	CASSLFGSSGSQETQYF
TRBV5-6	-	TRBJ2-7	CASSYSGSSSNEQYF
TRBV4-1	-	TRBJ2-7	CASSLGLAVHEQYF
TRBV6-1	-	TRBJ1-5	CASSERGLAEPQHF
TRBV27	-	TRBJ2-1	CASSLLVPTDEQFF
TRBV2	-	TRBJ1-1	CASSEQEDTEAFF
TRBV27	-	TRBJ2-4	CASSSLGLAKNIQYF
TRBV9	-	TRBJ1-1	CASSVTGLGTEAFF
TRBV13	-	TRBJ2-7	CASSPGGQGHYEQYF
TRBV9	-	TRBJ2-7	CASSVGQDYEQYF
TRBV12-5	-	TRBJ2-3	CASGLGQGLFADTQYF
TRBV7-2	-	TRBJ1-4	CASSLVAREREKLFF
TRBV27	-	TRBJ1-1	CASSLSQGTGPAFF
TRBV7-9	-	TRBJ2-2	CASSSKRNNTGELFF
TRBV2	-	TRBJ1-1	CASRGAWGLAFF
TRBV7-3	-	TRBJ2-1	CASSLGTTYYNEQFF
TRBV9	-	TRBJ2-7	CASSVGTPLDGEQYF
TRBV7-2	-	TRBJ2-1	CASSVAPSGYYNEQFF
TRBV5-6	-	TRBJ2-1	CASNLRAGANEQFF
TRBV5-4	-	TRBJ2-1	CASSFSSVSSYNEQFF
TRBV7-8	once	TRBJ1-4	CASSLAGPGGNEKLFF
TRBV5-1	-	TRBJ2-1	CASSSIPLAGTNEQFF
TRBV28	-	TRBJ2-7	CASSHDDRSYEQYF
TRBV28	once	TRBJ1-5	CASTWDRIDQPQHF
TRBV4-3	-	TRBJ2-1	CASSQVRSSESHNEQFF
TRBV5-4	-	TRBJ1-2	CASSLGGGDYGYTF
TRBV15	once	TRBJ2-5	CATSRGGETQYF
TRBV18	-	TRBJ1-1	CASSPSREGRRTEAFF
TRBV4-1	-	TRBJ1-5	CASSQDPGDQPQHF
TRBV2	-	TRBJ1-1	CASLGQGNTEAFF
TRBV13	-	TRBJ1-3	CASSLRGYGNTIYF
TRBV18	-	TRBJ2-3	CASSATSGRPTDTQYF
TRBV11-2	-	TRBJ2-2	CASSPGLGGSKGGELFF
TRBV19	-	TRBJ2-5	CASSPLREGGETQYF
TRBV4-2	-	TRBJ2-3	CASSQERSSNTDTQYF